A selection of T cell receptor beta chains follows, all from one sample in a study of blood T cell repertoires in COVID-19. The repertoire was sequenced with immunoSEQ multiplex PCR; TCRdb's copy has only in-frame clones and lacks some. The profile shows around 180,000 clones, 80% to 90% of them singletons. The sequencing sample was made of PBMCs or T cells enriched from blood (not recorded which). The source is a woman aged 40 to 50 with acute COVID-19. CDR3s include the opening cysteine and the closing phenylalanine or tryptophan. A D gene is named only where the DNA matches it firmly. Size values are once, few and many counts, or a class for expanded clones, and some rows have none.

>NA|TRBV9|NA|TRBJ1-1
TGTGCCAGCAGCGTAGACACAAGGAACACTGAAGCTTTCTTT
CASSVDTRNTEAFF
>NA|TRBV5-5|NA|TRBJ1-1
TGTGCCAGCAGCTTGGGTATGGGGCTGAACACTGAAGCTTTCTTT
CASSLGMGLNTEAFF
>NA|TRBV5-4|NA|TRBJ1-2
TGTGCCAGCAGGGGGGCCACGGGATCTTACAATGGCTACACCTTC
CASRGATGSYNGYTF
>NA|TRBV30|NA|TRBJ1-4
TGTGCCGGTGACATCCCTAATGAAAAACTGTTTTTT
CAGDIPNEKLFF
>NA|TRBV12-5|NA|TRBJ1-2
TGTGCTAGTGCCCCTGGTGAGGGATTCTATGGCTACACCTTC
CASAPGEGFYGYTF
>TRBD1|TRBV6-6|NA|TRBJ2-7
TGTGCCAGCAGAGACCGGGACAGGTGGTACGAGCAGTACTTC
CASRDRDRWYEQYF
>TRBD2|TRBV3-1/TRBV3-2|NA|TRBJ2-3
TGTGCCAGCAGCCAAGAGGGGGGGTTGACCCCAGCGCAGTATTTT
CASSQEGGLTPAQYF
>NA|TRBV19|NA|TRBJ1-2
TGTGCCAGTAGTATAGGGGCAGGGCGAGCTAACTATGGCTACACCTTC
CASSIGAGRANYGYTF
>NA|TRBV19|once|TRBJ1-5
TGTGCCAGTAGTATACAGGCGAATAGCAATCAGCCCCAGCATTTT
CASSIQANSNQPQHF
>TRBD1|TRBV10-3|NA|TRBJ2-5
TGTGCCATCAGGCCAACAGGGGGCGCAGAGACCCAGTACTTC
CAIRPTGGAETQYF
>TRBD2|TRBV11-2|NA|TRBJ2-7
TGTGCCAGCAGCTTCGAGCGGGGGGTAGGGAACGAGCAGTACTTC
CASSFERGVGNEQYF
>NA|TRBV6-5|NA|TRBJ1-1
TGTGCCAGCAGCTCATTAGGAGTCTTGAACACTGAAGCTTTCTTT
CASSSLGVLNTEAFF
>TRBD2|TRBV2|NA|TRBJ2-1
TGTGCCAGCTCCGCGGCGGGGGGTCGCTCCTACAATGAGCAGTTCTTC
CASSAAGGRSYNEQFF